The 23 T cell receptor beta chains in this list originate from one sample, sequenced in a study of naive and memory T cell subsets. Both TRBC1 and TRBC2 were covered by a beta constant-region primer of two equimolar oligonucleotides. Ligated cDNA was amplified by four rounds of PCR with nested alpha and beta constant-region primers and SP2. TCRdb re-called the UMI-ligation and nested PCR reads with MiXCR, one entry per CDR3 protein. Here the sample spans over 2,500 distinct CDR3 sequences, over 4.5% being singletons. Sequencing was done on a sample of CD4+ TEMRA cells from blood. Indicated subset: effector memory re-expressing CD45RA, CD45RA+ CD27-. The receptors here all came from a human donor in good health.

In this sample, this clonotype turned up many times. This chain links TRBV4-1 with TRBJ2-7; D unclear. V was pared by 1 base and J by 0 bases, with 7 bases between. Germline CDR1 and CDR2: MGHRA and YSYEKL. The CDR3 totals 14 residues. DNA for the CDR3: TGCGCCAGCAGCCAAGTGTCGTTCTCCTACGAGCAGTACTTC. Residues: CASSQVSFSYEQYF.

Worth noting for this clonotype: A much larger clone is a single base away; this may be a read error. The chain recombines TRBV20-1 with TRBJ1-6; no firm D call. Germline loops: CDR1 DFQATT, CDR2 SNEGSKA (reference sequence). V lost 2 bases, J lost 4 bases, and 12 bases lay in between. CDR3 length: 15 residues. CDR3 in amino acids: CSARHRNQYNSPLHF. In nucleotides, the CDR3 is TGCAGTGCTAGACATCGGAATCAATATAATTCACCCCTCCACTTT.

By its share, this clonotype is medium-sized. This sequence joins TRBV10-3 and TRBJ2-3, with D perhaps matching TRBD2 (6 bases). CDR3 length equals 14 residues. CDR1 and CDR2 from the germline V gene are ENHRY and SYGVKD. Deletions cut 6 bases from V and 8 bases from J, with 18 bases between. Here the CDR3 reads CAISQAGSSATQYF. CDR3 nucleotide sequence: TGTGCCATCAGCCAAGCGGGCTCTTCGGCTACGCAGTATTTT.

The sample holds many counts of this clonotype. The rearrangement links TRBV27 to TRBJ2-3; the match to TRBD2 covers 12 bases. The CDR3 extends over 17 amino acids. With V trimmed by 5 bases and J by 2 bases, 8 bases remained unmatched. Germline V lookup: CDR1 MNHEY, CDR2 SMNVEV (reference sequence). CDR3: CASSPTRTSGNTDTQYF. The CDR3 DNA is TGTGCCAGCAGTCCAACCCGGACTAGCGGGAACACAGATACGCAGTATTTT.

This clonotype was counted many times. The chain recombines TRBV6-1 with TRBJ2-7; 10 bases match TRBD2. The germline gives CDR1 MNHNS, CDR2 SASEGT. The CDR3 spans 13 residues. With V trimmed by 11 bases and J by 3 bases, 7 bases remained unmatched. The DNA of the CDR3 is TGTGCCGGGGGACTAGCGCCTAACTACGAGCAGTACTTC. Its protein product is CAGGLAPNYEQYF.

This clonotype is medium-sized within its sample. J is TRBJ2-1 and V is TRBV27; 8 bases agree with TRBD2. In germline, CDR1 is MNHEY, CDR2 SMNVEV (reference sequence). CDR3 length equals 14 residues. V lost 8 bases to trimming and J lost 0 bases; unmatched junction nucleotides: 3. CDR3 protein: CASRSGSSYNEQFF. CDR3 sequence (DNA): TGTGCCAGCCGCAGCGGGAGCTCCTACAATGAGCAGTTCTTC.

This clonotype is medium-sized (0.01 to 0.1%) in the sample. The chain recombines TRBV5-1 with TRBJ2-3; no clear D. This CDR3 comprises 13 residues. Germline loops: CDR1 SGHRS, CDR2 YFSETQ. Trimming cost V 3 bases and J 2 bases, with 7 bases left between them. The CDR3 DNA reads TGCGCCAGCAGCTCGACCCCCACAGATACGCAGTATTTT. Translating gives CASSSTPTDTQYF.

This clonotype is medium-sized (0.01 to 0.1%). The rearrangement uses TRBV10-3 and TRBJ2-3, with 8 nucleotides matching TRBD1. The CDR3 has 12 amino acids. Per germline, CDR1 ENHRY and CDR2 SYGVKD. V dropped 8 bases and J dropped 6; count of bases not matched to a gene: 4. CDR3 nucleotides: TGTGCCATCGGGGGGACAGGCGATACGCAGTATTTT. This gives the protein CAIGGTGDTQYF.

V is TRBV6-6 and J is TRBJ2-3, with TRBD2 identical over 10 bases. Germline V gene lookup returns CDR1 MNHNY and CDR2 SVGAGI (reference sequence). V shed 6 bases and J 0 bases; nucleotides not matched to a gene: 9. This CDR3 has 17 amino acids. In nucleotides, the CDR3 is TGTGCCAGCAGGGGCGATACTAGCGGGGTTAGCACAGATACGCAGTATTTT. Its protein is CASRGDTSGVSTDTQYF.

This clonotype was seen repeatedly, ten times or more. Here the CDR3 DNA reads TGTGCCAGCAGTTTATTGGTCCCCACCGGGGAGCTGTTTTTT. Translating it yields CASSLLVPTGELFF. The chain has TRBV12-3 or TRBV12-4 and TRBJ2-2; D remains ambiguous. CDR3 length: 14 residues. Trimming pared 2 bases from V and 4 bases from J, leaving 8 bases between.

This clonotype rates as medium-sized. The V call is TRBV20-1, the J call TRBJ1-2; D possibly corresponds to TRBD1 (6 bases). The V gene lost 5 bases and the J gene lost 7 bases, with 14 bases spanning the gap. The CDR3 consists of 12 residues. The V gene's germline CDR1 is DFQATT and CDR2 SNEGSKA (reference sequence). The CDR3 bases are TGCAGTGCTGAGCAGGGGATGGGTGGCTACACCTTC. Translated, it gives CSAEQGMGGYTF.

Sample share makes this clonotype medium-sized. The gene calls are TRBV11-2 and TRBJ2-1, with 8 nucleotides matching TRBD2. From germline, CDR1 is SGHAT and CDR2 FQNNGV. V lost 4 bases, J lost 4 bases, and 6 bases stayed unmatched. The CDR3 has 15 amino acids. CDR3 amino acids: CASSSSGSRYNEQFF. In DNA form, the CDR3 reads TGTGCCAGCAGCTCGAGCGGGAGTCGGTACAATGAGCAGTTCTTC.

By share, this clonotype counts as medium-sized. The V gene is TRBV5-1, the J gene TRBJ2-3; no reliable D call. Germline V gives CDR1 SGHRS, CDR2 YFSETQ. CDR3 length equals 15 residues. The V gene lost 0 bases and the J gene lost 0 bases, with 8 bases spanning the gap. CDR3 bases: TGCGCCAGCAGCTTGGTGGTCGGGAGCACAGATACGCAGTATTTT. Translation: CASSLVVGSTDTQYF.

This clonotype was observed many times. This chain joins TRBV6-1 and TRBJ2-5, with TRBD1 identical over 8 bases. From germline, CDR1 is MNHNS and CDR2 SASEGT. CDR3 size: 16 residues. V dropped 5 bases and J dropped 0; count of bases not matched to a gene: 8. CDR3 nucleotide sequence: TGTGCCAGCAGTCCCCGGACAGGGCCGAACCAAGAGACCCAGTACTTC. Its protein is CASSPRTGPNQETQYF.

This clonotype ranks as medium-sized. CDR3 bases: TGTGCCATCAGTGAGGGTTCCTACGAGCAGTACTTC. Its translation: CAISEGSYEQYF. The chain combines TRBV10-3 with TRBJ2-7; D unresolved. Germline CDR1 reads ENHRY; CDR2 reads SYGVKD. The CDR3 totals 12 residues. Trimming took 2 bases from V and 1 from J, leaving 3 bases between them.

This clonotype was seen repeatedly, ten times or more. The rearrangement links TRBV5-4 to TRBJ2-6; TRBD2 agrees at 8 bases. V lost 4 bases and J lost 2; bases outside the gene matches: 11. Germline CDR1 reads SGHNT; CDR2 reads YYREEE (reference sequence). This CDR3 comprises 18 residues. This CDR3 reads CASSPGGLRATGANVLTF. In DNA, the CDR3 is TGTGCCAGCAGCCCGGGGGGGCTGAGGGCTACTGGGGCCAACGTCCTGACTTTC. Variable domain in full (rest from reference TRBV5-4 and TRBJ2-6): ETGVTQSPTHLIKTRGQQVTLRCSSQSGHNTVSWYQQALGQGPQFIFQYYREEENGRGNFPPRFSGLQFPNYSSELNVNALELDDSALYLCASSPGGLRATGANVLTFGAGSRLTVL.

V gene TRBV5-6 combines with J gene TRBJ1-5; TRBD1 agrees at 9 bases. V shed 4 bases, J shed 7 bases, and the junction held 6 bases outside the gene matches. CDR1 and CDR2 from the germline V gene are SGHDT and YYEEEE. This CDR3 spans 14 amino acids. CDR3 sequence reads: CASSMGQGGQPQHF. The CDR3 nucleotides are TGTGCCAGCAGCATGGGACAGGGAGGGCAGCCCCAGCATTTT.

As to this clonotype: A much larger clone differs from this one at a single base, so this may be a read error. The chain carries TRBV6-5 and TRBJ1-2; D gene ambiguous. The CDR3 length is 12 residues. Germline values: CDR1 MNHEY, CDR2 SVGAGI. The V end was cut by 6 bases, the J end by 5 bases, with 10 bases between. CDR3: CASRDELYGYTF. CDR3 DNA: TGTGCCAGCAGGGACGAATTATATGGCTACACCTTC.

In this sample, this clonotype turned up many times. As DNA, the CDR3 is TGTGCCAGCAGTGAGTGGGACAGGGGCGGCGGGGAGCTGTTTTTT. Translation gives CASSEWDRGGGELFF. The chain links TRBV2 to TRBJ2-2, with 10 positions matching TRBD1. The germline V gene encodes CDR1 SNHLY and CDR2 FYNNEI. The length of the CDR3 is 15 residues. The ends lost 3 bases at V and 7 bases at J; junction bases unmatched: 5.

This clonotype was found many times. The chain joins TRBV6-5 to TRBJ1-2, with 7 bases that match TRBD1. The ends lost 9 bases at V and 7 bases at J; junction bases unmatched: 14. The CDR3 has 14 residues. Germline V gene sequence: CDR1 MNHEY, CDR2 SVGAGI. The CDR3 reads CASRDRSWGAGYTF. In DNA form, the CDR3 reads TGTGCCAGTCGGGACAGAAGCTGGGGCGCTGGCTACACCTTC.

By proportion, this clonotype is medium-sized. The J gene is TRBJ1-5, the V gene TRBV7-2; D may be TRBD1 (5 bases). This CDR3 comprises 14 residues. Germline V gene sequence: CDR1 SGHTA, CDR2 FQGNSA. Between the trimmed V and J ends, which lost 5 bases and 2 bases, there was a span of 10 bases. The CDR3 protein is CASSPGGGNQPQHF. In nucleotides, the CDR3 is TGTGCCAGCAGCCCCGGAGGGGGCAATCAGCCCCAGCATTTT.

This clonotype was seen a few times. The chain uses TRBV6-6 and TRBJ2-7; 9 positions match TRBD1. Looked up from germline, CDR1 is MNHNY and CDR2 is SVGAGI (reference sequence). J was trimmed by 12 bases and V by 2 bases; bases with no gene match: 17. CDR3 length equals 16 residues. CDR3 bases: TGTGCCAGCAGTTACCCCCCCGACAGGGGGGGCACCCAGCCGTACTTC. This codes for CASSYPPDRGGTQPYF.

This clonotype is medium-sized. The chain recombines TRBV24-1 with TRBJ2-1, with TRBD1 as a possible D gene (8 bases). The V gene's germline CDR1 is KGHDR and CDR2 SFDVKD. This CDR3 has 17 residues. V lost 1 base and J lost 6, with 18 bases in between. In DNA form, the CDR3 reads TGTGCCACCAGTGATTTAGCGGGACAGGATTCGAGCAATGAGCAGTTCTTC. Translated: CATSDLAGQDSSNEQFF.